The entry below describes one T cell receptor (beta chain). The study assigned cohorts using participant-reported clinical history. Two negative PCRs, clearance, or symptom resolution characterized the recovered Cohort 3 donors. In germline, CDR1 is MNHEY, CDR2 SMNVEV (reference sequence). J was trimmed by 5 bases and V by 4 bases; bases with no gene match: 6. This CDR3 is 15 amino acids long. The protocol was immunoSEQ multiplex PCR, while the TCRdb copy is restricted to in-frame clones and leaves out a portion. This sample has around 130,000 clones, with 65% to 90% found just once. The record originates from a study of blood T cell repertoires in COVID-19.

The specimen was PBMCs or T cells enriched from blood (not recorded which). The chain combines TRBV27 with TRBJ2-1; TRBD2 matches 9 bases. The receptor was derived from a woman between 50 and 59 years old who had recovered from COVID-19. The DNA of the CDR3 is TGTGCCAGCAGTTGGCGGCGGGGGGGAGACAATGAGCAGTTCTTC. It yields the protein CASSWRRGGDNEQFF.